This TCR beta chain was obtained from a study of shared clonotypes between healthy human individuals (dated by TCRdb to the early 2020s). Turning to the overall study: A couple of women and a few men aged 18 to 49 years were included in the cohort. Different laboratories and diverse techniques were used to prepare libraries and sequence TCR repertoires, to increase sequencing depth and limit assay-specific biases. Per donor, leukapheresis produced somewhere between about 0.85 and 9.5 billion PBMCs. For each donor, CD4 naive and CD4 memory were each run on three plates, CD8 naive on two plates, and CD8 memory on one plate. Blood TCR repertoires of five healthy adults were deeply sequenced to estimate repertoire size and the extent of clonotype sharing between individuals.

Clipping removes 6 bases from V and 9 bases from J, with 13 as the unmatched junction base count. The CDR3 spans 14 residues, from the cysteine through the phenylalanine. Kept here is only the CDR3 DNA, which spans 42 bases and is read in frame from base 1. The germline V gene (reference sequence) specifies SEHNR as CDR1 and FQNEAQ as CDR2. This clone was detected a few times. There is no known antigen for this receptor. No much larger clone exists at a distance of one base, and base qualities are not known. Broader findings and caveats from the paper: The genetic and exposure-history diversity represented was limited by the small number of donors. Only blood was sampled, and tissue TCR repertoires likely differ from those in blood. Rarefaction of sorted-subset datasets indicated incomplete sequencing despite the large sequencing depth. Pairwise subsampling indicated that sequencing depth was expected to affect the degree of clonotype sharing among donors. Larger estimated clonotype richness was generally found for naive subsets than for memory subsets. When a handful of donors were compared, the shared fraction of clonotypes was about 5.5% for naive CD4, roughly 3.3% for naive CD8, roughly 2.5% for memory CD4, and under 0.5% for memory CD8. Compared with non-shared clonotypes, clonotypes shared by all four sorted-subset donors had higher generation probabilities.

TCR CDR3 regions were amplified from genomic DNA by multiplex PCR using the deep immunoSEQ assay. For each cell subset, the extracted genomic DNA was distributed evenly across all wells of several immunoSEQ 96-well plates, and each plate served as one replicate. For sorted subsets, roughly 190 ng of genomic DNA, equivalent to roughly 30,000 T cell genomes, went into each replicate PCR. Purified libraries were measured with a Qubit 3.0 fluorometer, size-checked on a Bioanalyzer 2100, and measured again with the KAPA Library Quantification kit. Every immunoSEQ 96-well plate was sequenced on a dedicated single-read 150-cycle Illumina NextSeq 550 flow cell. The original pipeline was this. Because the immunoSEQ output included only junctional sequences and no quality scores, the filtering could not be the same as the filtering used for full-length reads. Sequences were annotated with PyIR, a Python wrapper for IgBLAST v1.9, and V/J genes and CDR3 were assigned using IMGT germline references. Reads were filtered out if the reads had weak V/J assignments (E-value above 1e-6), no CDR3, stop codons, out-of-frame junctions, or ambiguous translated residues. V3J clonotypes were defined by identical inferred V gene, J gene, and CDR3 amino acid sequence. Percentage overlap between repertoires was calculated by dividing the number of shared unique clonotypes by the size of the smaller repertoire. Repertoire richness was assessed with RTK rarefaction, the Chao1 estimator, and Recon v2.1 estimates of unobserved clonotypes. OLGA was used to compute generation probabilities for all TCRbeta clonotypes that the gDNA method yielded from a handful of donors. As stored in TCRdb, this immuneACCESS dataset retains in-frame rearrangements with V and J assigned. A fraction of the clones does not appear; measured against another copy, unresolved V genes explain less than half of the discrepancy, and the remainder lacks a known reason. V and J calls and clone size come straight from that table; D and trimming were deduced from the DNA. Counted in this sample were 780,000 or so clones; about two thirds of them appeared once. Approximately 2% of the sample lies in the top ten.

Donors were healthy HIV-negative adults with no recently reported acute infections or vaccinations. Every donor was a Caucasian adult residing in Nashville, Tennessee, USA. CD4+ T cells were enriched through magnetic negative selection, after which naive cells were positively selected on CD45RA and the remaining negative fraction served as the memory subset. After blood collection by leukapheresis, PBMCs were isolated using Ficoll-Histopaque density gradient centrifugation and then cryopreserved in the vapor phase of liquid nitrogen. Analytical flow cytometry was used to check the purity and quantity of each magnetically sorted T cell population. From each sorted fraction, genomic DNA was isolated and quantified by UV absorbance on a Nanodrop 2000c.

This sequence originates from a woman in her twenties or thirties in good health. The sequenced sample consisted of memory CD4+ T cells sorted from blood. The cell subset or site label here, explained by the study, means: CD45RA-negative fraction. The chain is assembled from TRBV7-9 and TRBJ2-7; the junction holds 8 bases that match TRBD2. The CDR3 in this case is CASSSDIAGFLQYF. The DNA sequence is TGTGCCAGCAGTAGTGACATAGCGGGATTCTTGCAGTACTTC. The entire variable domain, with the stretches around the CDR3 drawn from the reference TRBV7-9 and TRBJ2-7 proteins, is DTGVSQNPRHKITKRGQNVTFRCDPISEHNRLYWYRQTLGQGPEFLTYFQNEAQLEKSRLLSDRFSAERPKGSFSTLEIQRTEQGDSAMYLCASSSDIAGFLQYFGPGTRLTVT.